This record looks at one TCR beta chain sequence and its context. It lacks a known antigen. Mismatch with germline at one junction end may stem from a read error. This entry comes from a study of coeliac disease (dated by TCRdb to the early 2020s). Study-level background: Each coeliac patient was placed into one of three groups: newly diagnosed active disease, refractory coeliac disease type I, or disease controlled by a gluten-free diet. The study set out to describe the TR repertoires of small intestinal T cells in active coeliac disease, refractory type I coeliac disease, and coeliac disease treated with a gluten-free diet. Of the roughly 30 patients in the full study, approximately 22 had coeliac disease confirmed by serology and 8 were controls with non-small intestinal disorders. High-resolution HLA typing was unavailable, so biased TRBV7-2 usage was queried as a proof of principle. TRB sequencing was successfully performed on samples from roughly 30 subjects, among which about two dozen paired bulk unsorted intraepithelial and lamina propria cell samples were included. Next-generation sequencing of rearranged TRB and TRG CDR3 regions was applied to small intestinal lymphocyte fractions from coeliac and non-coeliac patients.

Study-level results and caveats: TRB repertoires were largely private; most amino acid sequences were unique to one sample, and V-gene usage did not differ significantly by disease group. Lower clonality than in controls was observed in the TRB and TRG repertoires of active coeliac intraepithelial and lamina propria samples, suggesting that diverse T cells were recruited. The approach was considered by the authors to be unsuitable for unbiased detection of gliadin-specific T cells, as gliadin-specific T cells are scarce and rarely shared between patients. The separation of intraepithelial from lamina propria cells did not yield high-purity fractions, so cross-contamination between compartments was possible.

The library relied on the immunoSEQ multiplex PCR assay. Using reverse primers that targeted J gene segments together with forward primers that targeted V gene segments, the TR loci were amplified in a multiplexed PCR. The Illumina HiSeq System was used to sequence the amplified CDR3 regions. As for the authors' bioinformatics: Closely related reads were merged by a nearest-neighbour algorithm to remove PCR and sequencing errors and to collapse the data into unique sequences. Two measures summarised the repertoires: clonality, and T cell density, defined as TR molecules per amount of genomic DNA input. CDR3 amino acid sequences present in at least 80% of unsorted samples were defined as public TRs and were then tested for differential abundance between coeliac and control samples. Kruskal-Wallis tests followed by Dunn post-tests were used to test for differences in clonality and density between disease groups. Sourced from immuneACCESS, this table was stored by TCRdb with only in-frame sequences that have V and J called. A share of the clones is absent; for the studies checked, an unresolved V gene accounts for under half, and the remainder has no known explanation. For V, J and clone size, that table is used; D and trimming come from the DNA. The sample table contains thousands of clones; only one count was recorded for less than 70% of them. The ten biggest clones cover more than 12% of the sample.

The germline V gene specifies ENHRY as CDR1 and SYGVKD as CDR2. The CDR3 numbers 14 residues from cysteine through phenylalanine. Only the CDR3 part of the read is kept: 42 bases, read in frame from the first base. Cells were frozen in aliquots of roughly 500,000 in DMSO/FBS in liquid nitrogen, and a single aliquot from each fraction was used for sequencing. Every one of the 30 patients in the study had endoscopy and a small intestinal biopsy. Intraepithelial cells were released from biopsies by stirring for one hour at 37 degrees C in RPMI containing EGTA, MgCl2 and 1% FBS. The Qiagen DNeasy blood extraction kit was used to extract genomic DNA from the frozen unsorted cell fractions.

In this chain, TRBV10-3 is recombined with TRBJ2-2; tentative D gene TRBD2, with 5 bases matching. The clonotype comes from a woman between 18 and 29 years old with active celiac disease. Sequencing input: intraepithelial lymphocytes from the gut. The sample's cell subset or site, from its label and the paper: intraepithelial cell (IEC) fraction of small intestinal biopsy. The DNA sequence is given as TGTGCCATCAAATGGGCAGCAGAACACCGGGGAGCTGTTTTT. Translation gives CAIKWAAEHRGAVF.